This T cell receptor beta chain comes out of a study of CD8+CD57+ T cells in acquired aplastic anemia. It was genomic DNA that served as the template for profiling TCR beta VDJ and CDR3. TCRdb called the reads again in MiXCR, with one record for every CDR3 protein. The sample contains approximately 300,000 distinct CDR3 sequences, under 65% of which appear only once. CDR1 is DFQATT and CDR2 is SNEGSKA in the germline V gene (reference sequence). V dropped 0 bases and J dropped 0 bases, with 5 bases sitting between them. This CDR3 region has 13 residues. For sequencing, patients were chosen who had shown expansion of CD8+CD57+ cells by flow cytometry.

This TCR was recovered from a human donor with aplastic anemia. The genes are TRBV20-1 and TRBJ1-2; no clear D gene. The sequenced sample was sorted CD4+, CD8+, or CD8+CD57+ T cells (not recorded which) from PBMCs. CDR3 DNA: TGCAGTGCTAGAGAGGTAGCTAACTATGGCTACACCTTC. It is translated as CSAREVANYGYTF.